This T cell receptor beta chain was documented in a study of cytomegalovirus exposure and HLA in healthy donors. Findings and caveats of the study: In a later analysis, TCR beta V- and J-gene trimming was associated with a missense DCLRE1C variant. As a later analysis revealed, the rate of TCR association differed by HLA locus, with DRB1 most and HLA-C fewest.

Of note for this clone: What it binds is unknown.

V lost 7 bases to trimming and J lost 5 bases; unmatched junction nucleotides: 14. Germline CDR1 reads MNHEY; CDR2 reads SVGAGI. This CDR3 is built from 15 residues. 13 Jbeta primers and 60 Vbeta primers were used for the PCR. Sequencing was performed with immunoSEQ multiplex PCR; in TCRdb, only in-frame clones are kept and a portion is missing. The data hold some 150,000 clones, with 60% to 85% observed a single time. V is TRBV6-5 and J is TRBJ2-7; 7 bases line up with TRBD1. This TCR came from a man aged 40-49 years in good health and CMV-seropositive. The sequenced sample was PBMCs. CDR3 loop: CASTPRRQGLNEQYF. CDR3 nucleotide sequence: TGTGCCAGCACCCCAAGGAGACAGGGCCTCAACGAGCAGTACTTC.